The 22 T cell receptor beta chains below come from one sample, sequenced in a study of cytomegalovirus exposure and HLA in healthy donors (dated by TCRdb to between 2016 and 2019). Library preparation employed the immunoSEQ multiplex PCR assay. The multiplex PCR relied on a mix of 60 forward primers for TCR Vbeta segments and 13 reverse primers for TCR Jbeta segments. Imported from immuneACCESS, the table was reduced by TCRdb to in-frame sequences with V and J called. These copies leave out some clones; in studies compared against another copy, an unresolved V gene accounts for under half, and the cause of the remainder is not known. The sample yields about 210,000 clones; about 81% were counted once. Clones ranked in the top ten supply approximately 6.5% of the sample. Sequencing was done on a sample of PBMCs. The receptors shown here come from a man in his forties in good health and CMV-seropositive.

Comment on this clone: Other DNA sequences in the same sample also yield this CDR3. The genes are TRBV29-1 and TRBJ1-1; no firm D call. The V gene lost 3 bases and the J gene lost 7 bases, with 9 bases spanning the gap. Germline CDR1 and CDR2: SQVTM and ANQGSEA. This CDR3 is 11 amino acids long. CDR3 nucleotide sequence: TGCAGCGTTGAGCCAGGTAGTGAAGCTTTCTTT. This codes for CSVEPGSEAFF.

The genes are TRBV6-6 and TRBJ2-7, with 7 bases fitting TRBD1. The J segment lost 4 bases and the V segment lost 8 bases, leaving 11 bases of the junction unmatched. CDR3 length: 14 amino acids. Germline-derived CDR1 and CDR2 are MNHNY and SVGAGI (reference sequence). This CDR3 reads CASGRDRVYYEQYF. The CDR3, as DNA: TGTGCCAGCGGCCGGGACAGAGTTTATTACGAGCAGTACTTC.

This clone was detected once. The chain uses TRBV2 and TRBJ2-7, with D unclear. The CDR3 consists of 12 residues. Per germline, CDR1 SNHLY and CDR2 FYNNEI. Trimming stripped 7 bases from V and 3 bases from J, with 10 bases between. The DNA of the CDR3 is TGTGCCAGCACGTTAACGGACTACGAGCAGTACGTC. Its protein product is CASTLTDYEQYV.

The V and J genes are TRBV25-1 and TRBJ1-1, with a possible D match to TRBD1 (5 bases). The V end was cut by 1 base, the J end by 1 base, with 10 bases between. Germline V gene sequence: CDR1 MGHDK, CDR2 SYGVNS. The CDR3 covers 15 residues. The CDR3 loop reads CASSELSRANTEAFF. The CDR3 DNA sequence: TGTGCCAGCAGTGAATTGAGCAGGGCGAACACTGAAGCTTTCTTT.

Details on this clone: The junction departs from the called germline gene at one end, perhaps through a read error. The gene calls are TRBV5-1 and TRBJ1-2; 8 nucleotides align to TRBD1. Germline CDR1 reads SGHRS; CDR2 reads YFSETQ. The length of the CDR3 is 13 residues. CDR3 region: CASSPGQGYGYAF. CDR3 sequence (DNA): TGCGCCAGCAGCCCTGGACAGGGATATGGCTACGCCTTC.

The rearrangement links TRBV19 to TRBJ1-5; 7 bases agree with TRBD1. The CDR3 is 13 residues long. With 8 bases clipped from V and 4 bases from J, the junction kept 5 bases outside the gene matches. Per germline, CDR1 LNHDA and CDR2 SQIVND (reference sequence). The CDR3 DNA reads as TGTGCCAGTCAGGACAGGCTAAATCAGCCCCAGCATTTT. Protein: CASQDRLNQPQHF.

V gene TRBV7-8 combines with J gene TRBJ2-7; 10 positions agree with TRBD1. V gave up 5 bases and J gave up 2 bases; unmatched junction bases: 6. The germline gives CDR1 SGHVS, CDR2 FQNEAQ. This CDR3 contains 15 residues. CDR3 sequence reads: CASSGGQGGTYEQYF. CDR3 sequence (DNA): TGTGCCAGCAGCGGCGGACAGGGGGGGACCTACGAGCAGTACTTC. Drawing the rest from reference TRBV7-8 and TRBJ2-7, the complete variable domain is GAGVSQSPRYKVAKRGQDVALRCDPISGHVSLFWYQQALGQGPEFLTYFQNEAQLDKSGLPSDRFFAERPEGSVSTLKIQRTQQEDSAVYLCASSGGQGGTYEQYFGPGTRLTVT.

DNA for the CDR3: TGTGCCAGCAGCCCTACCGGGACTACCGCACATGAGCAGTTCTTC. Amino acid sequence: CASSPTGTTAHEQFF. The chain links TRBV7-6 to TRBJ2-1; 7 nucleotides line up with TRBD2. The germline gives CDR1 SGHVS, CDR2 FNYEAQ. The ends lost 5 bases at V and 8 bases at J; junction bases unmatched: 12. The CDR3 runs to 15 residues.

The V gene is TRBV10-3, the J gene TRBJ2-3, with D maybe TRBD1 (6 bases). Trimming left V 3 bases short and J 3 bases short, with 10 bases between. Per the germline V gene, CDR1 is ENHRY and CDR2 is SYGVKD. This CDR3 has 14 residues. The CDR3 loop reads CAISDAQGTDTQYF. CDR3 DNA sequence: TGTGCCATCAGTGACGCTCAGGGGACAGATACGCAGTATTTT.

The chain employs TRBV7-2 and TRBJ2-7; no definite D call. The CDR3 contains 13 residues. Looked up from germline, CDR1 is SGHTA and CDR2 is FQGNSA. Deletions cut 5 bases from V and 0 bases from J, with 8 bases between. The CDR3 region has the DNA TGTGCCAGCAGCCGCTTACTCTCCTACGAGCAGTACTTC. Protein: CASSRLLSYEQYF.

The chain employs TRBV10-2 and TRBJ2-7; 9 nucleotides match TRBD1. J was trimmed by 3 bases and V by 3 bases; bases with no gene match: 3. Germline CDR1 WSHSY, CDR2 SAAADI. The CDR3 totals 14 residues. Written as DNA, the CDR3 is TGCGCCAGCAGTGACGAGACAGGGGGCTACGAGCAGTACGTC. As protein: CASSDETGGYEQYV.

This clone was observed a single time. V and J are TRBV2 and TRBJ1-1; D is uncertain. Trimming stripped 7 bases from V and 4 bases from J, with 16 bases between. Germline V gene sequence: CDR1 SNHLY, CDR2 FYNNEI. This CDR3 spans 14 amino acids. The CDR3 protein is CASTLGSSGTEAFF. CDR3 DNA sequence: TGTGCCAGCACTCTCGGTTCTTCGGGCACTGAAGCTTTCTTT.

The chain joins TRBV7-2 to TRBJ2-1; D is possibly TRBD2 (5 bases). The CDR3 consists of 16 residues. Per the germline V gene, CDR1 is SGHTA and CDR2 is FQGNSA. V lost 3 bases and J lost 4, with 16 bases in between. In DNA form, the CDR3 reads TGTGCCAGCAGCTTGAGGCGGAACGGAGGATACAATGAGCAGTTCTTC. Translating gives CASSLRRNGGYNEQFF. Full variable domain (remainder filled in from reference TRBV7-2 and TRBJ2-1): GAGVSQSPSNKVTEKGKDVELRCDPISGHTALYWYRQSLGQGLEFLIYFQGNSAPDKSGLPSDRFSAERTGGSVSTLTIQRTQQEDSAVYLCASSLRRNGGYNEQFFGPGTRLTVL.

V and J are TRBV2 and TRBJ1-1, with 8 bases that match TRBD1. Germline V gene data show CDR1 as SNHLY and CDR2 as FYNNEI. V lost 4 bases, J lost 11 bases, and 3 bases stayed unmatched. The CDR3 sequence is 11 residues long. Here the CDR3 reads CASSAQGAAFF. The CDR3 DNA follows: TGTGCCAGCAGTGCTCAGGGGGCGGCTTTCTTT.

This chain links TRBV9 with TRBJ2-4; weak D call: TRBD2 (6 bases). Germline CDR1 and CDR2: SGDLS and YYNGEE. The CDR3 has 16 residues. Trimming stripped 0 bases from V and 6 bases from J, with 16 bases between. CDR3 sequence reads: CASSVDFREKGNIQYF. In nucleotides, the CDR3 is TGTGCCAGCAGCGTAGATTTCCGGGAGAAGGGAAACATTCAGTACTTC.

The CDR3 region has the DNA TGTGCCAGCAGTGGAGTCGACAGGGGATATGGCTACACCTTC. Translating gives CASSGVDRGYGYTF. The chain is built from TRBV25-1 and TRBJ1-2; TRBD1 matches 8 bases. V lost 4 bases to trimming and J lost 5 bases; unmatched junction nucleotides: 6. The CDR3 totals 14 residues. The germline V gene has CDR1 MGHDK and CDR2 SYGVNS.

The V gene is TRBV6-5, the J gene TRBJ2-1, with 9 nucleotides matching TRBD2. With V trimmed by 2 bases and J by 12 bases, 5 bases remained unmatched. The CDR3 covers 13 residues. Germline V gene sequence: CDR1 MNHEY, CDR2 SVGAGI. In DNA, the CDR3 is TGTGCCAGCAGTTACACTTTAGCGGGAGTGCAGTTCTTC. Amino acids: CASSYTLAGVQFF.

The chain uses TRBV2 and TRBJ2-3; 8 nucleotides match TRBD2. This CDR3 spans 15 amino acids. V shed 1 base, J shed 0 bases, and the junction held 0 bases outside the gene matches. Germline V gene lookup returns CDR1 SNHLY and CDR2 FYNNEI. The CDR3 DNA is TGTGCCAGCAGTGAAGGGACTAGCAGCACAGATACGCAGTATTTT. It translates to CASSEGTSSTDTQYF.

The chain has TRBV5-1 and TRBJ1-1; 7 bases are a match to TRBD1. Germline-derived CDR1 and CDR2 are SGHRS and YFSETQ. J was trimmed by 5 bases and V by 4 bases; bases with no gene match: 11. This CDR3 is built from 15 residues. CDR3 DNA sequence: TGCGCCAGCAGCCCCCCGCGACAGGGAGGTACTGAAGCTTTCTTT. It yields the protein CASSPPRQGGTEAFF.

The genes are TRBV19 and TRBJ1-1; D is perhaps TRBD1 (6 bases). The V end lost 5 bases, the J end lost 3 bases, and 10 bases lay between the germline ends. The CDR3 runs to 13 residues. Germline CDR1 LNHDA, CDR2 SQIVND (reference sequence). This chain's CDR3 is CASSRQVDTEAFF. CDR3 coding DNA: TGTGCCAGTAGTCGACAGGTGGACACTGAAGCTTTCTTT.

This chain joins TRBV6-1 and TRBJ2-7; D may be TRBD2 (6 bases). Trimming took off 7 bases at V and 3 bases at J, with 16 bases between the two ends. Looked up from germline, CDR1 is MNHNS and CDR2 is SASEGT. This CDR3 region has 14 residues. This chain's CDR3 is CASMGNGGIYEQYF. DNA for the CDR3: TGTGCCAGCATGGGGAACGGAGGGATCTACGAGCAGTACTTC.

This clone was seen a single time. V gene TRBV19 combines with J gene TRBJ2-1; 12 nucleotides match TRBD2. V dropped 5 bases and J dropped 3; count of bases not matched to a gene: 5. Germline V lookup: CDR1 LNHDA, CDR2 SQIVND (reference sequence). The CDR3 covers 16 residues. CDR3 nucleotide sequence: TGTGCCAGTAGTGCGACTAGCGGGGGCCGCTACAATGAGCAGTTCTTC. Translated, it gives CASSATSGGRYNEQFF.